This T cell receptor beta chain was captured by sequencing in a study of cytomegalovirus exposure and HLA in healthy donors. Study overall: Previous work identified 120 million or so unique TCR beta sequences from some 170 million T cells.

Primers included in the PCR were 60 Vbeta and 13 Jbeta primers. Here immunoSEQ multiplex PCR was the method, and the copy in TCRdb shows in-frame clones only, minus some. The repertoire includes 140,000 to 150,000 clones, more than 8% of them detected once, and 1.8% sits in the top ten. The donors were healthy bone marrow donors. Germline V gene sequence: CDR1 LNHDA, CDR2 SQIVND (reference sequence). This CDR3 spans 13 amino acids. The V and J ends lost 8 bases and 8 bases respectively, with 13 bases between them. This clone has just a few counts. The sample comprised PBMCs. This clonotype was obtained from a man between 50 and 59 years old in good health and CMV-seronegative. V usage is TRBV19 and J usage is TRBJ2-6; D perhaps matches TRBD1 (5 bases). The CDR3 is CASQGTGSNVLTF. The CDR3 bases are TGTGCCAGTCAGGGAACCGGGTCCAACGTCCTGACTTTC.